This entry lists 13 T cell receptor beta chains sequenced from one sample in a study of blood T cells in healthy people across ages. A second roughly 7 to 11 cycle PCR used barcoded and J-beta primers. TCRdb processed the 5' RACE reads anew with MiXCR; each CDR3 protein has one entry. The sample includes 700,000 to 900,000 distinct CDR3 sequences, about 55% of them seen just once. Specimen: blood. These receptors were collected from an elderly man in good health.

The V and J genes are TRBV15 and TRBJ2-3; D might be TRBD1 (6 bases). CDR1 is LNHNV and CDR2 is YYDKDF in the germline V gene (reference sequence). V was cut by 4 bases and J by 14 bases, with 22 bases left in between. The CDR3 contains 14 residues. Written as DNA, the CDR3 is TGTGCCACCAGCACTTGGGCAGGGGTCGGAGACGCGTATTTT. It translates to CATSTWAGVGDAYF.

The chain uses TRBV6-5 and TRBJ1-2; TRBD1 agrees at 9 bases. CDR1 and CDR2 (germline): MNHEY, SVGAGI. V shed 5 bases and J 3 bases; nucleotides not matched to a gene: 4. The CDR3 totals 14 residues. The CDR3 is CASSGDREDYGYTF. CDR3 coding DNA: TGTGCCAGCAGTGGGGACAGGGAGGACTATGGCTACACCTTC.

The CDR3 DNA reads as TGTGCCAGCAGCTTAAATGAGGGCTCCTACGAGCAGTACTTC. Its protein product is CASSLNEGSYEQYF. The chain combines TRBV7-6 with TRBJ2-5, with D perhaps TRBD2 (5 bases). The J call may be in error: the DNA end matches TRBJ2-7 better. Germline CDR1 SGHVS, CDR2 FNYEAQ. The CDR3 runs 14 residues.

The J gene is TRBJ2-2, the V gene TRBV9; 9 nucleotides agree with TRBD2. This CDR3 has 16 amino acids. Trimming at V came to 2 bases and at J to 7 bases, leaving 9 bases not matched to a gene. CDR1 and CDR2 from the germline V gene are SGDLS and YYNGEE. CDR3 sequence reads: CASSVPMSGRFGELFF. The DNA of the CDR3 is TGTGCCAGCAGCGTCCCAATGAGCGGGAGGTTCGGGGAGCTGTTTTTT. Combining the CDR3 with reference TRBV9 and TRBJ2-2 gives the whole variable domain DSGVTQTPKHLITATGQRVTLRCSPRSGDLSVYWYQQSLDQGLQFLIQYYNGEERAKGNILERFSAQQFPDLHSELNLSSLELGDSALYFCASSVPMSGRFGELFFGEGSRLTVL.

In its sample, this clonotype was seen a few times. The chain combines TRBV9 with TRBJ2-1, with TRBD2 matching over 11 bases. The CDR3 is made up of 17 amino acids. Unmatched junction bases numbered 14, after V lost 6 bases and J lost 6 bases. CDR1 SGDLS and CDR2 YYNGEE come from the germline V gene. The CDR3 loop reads CASTWGTSGSNPNEQFF. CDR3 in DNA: TGTGCCAGCACCTGGGGGACTAGCGGAAGTAACCCCAATGAGCAGTTCTTC.

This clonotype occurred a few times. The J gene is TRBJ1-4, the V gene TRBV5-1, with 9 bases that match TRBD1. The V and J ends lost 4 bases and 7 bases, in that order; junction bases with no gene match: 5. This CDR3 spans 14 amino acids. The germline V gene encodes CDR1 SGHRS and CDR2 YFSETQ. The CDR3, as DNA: TGCGCCAGCAGCAAGGGACAGGGAGGTGAAAAACTGTTTTTT. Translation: CASSKGQGGEKLFF. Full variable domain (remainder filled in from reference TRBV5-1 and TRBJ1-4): KAGVTQTPRYLIKTRGQQVTLSCSPISGHRSVSWYQQTPGQGLQFLFEYFSETQRNKGNFPGRFSGRQFSNSRSEMNVSTLELGDSALYLCASSKGQGGEKLFFGSGTQLSVL.

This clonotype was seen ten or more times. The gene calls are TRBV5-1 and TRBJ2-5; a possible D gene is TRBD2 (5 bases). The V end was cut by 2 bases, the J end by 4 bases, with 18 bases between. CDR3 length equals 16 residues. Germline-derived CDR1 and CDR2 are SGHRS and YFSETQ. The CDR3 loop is CASSFSRGERGETQYF. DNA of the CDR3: TGCGCCAGCAGCTTCTCCCGAGGTGAACGGGGAGAGACCCAGTACTTC.

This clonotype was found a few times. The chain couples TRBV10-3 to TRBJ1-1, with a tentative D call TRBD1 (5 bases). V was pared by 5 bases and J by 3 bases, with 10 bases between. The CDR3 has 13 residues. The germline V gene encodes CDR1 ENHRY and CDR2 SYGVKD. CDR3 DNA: TGTGCCATCAGTAGGGGAGGCGACACTGAAGCTTTCTTT. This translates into CAISRGGDTEAFF.

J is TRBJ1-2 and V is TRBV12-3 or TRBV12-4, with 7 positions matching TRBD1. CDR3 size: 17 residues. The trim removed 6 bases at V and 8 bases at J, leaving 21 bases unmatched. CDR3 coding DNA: TGTGCCAGCAGCCCCCGGCCCGGGACAGCCATAGTGAACGGCTACACCTTC. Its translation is CASSPRPGTAIVNGYTF.

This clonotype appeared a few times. The CDR3 loop is CASSYTQRAAVYEQYF. The CDR3 bases are TGTGCCAGCAGTTACACCCAACGAGCTGCGGTCTACGAGCAGTACTTC. The genes are TRBV6-2 or TRBV6-3 and TRBJ2-7; no reliable D call. The V and J ends lost 2 bases and 3 bases respectively, with 17 bases between them. The CDR3 runs 16 residues. The germline gives CDR1 MNHEY, CDR2 SVGEGT.

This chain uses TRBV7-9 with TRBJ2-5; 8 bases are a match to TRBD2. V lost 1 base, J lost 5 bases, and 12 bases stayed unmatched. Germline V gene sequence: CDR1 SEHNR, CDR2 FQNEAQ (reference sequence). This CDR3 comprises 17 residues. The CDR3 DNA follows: TGTGCCAGCAGCTTAGGCGGGCTGAGCGGGAGTAGCGAGACCCAGTACTTC. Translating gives CASSLGGLSGSSETQYF.

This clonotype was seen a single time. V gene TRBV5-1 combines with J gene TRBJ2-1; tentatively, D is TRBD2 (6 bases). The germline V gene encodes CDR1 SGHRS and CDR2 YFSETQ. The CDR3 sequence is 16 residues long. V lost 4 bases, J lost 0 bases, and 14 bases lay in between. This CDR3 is CASSQLADSSYNEQFF. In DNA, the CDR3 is TGCGCCAGCAGCCAACTAGCAGACTCCTCCTACAATGAGCAGTTCTTC.

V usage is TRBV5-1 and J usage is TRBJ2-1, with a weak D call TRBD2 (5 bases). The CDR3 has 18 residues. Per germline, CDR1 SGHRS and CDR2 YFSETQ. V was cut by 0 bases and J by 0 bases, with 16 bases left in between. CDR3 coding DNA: TGCGCCAGCAGCTTGGCCGGGGTGCGGAGGAGCTCCTACAATGAGCAGTTCTTC. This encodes CASSLAGVRRSSYNEQFF.